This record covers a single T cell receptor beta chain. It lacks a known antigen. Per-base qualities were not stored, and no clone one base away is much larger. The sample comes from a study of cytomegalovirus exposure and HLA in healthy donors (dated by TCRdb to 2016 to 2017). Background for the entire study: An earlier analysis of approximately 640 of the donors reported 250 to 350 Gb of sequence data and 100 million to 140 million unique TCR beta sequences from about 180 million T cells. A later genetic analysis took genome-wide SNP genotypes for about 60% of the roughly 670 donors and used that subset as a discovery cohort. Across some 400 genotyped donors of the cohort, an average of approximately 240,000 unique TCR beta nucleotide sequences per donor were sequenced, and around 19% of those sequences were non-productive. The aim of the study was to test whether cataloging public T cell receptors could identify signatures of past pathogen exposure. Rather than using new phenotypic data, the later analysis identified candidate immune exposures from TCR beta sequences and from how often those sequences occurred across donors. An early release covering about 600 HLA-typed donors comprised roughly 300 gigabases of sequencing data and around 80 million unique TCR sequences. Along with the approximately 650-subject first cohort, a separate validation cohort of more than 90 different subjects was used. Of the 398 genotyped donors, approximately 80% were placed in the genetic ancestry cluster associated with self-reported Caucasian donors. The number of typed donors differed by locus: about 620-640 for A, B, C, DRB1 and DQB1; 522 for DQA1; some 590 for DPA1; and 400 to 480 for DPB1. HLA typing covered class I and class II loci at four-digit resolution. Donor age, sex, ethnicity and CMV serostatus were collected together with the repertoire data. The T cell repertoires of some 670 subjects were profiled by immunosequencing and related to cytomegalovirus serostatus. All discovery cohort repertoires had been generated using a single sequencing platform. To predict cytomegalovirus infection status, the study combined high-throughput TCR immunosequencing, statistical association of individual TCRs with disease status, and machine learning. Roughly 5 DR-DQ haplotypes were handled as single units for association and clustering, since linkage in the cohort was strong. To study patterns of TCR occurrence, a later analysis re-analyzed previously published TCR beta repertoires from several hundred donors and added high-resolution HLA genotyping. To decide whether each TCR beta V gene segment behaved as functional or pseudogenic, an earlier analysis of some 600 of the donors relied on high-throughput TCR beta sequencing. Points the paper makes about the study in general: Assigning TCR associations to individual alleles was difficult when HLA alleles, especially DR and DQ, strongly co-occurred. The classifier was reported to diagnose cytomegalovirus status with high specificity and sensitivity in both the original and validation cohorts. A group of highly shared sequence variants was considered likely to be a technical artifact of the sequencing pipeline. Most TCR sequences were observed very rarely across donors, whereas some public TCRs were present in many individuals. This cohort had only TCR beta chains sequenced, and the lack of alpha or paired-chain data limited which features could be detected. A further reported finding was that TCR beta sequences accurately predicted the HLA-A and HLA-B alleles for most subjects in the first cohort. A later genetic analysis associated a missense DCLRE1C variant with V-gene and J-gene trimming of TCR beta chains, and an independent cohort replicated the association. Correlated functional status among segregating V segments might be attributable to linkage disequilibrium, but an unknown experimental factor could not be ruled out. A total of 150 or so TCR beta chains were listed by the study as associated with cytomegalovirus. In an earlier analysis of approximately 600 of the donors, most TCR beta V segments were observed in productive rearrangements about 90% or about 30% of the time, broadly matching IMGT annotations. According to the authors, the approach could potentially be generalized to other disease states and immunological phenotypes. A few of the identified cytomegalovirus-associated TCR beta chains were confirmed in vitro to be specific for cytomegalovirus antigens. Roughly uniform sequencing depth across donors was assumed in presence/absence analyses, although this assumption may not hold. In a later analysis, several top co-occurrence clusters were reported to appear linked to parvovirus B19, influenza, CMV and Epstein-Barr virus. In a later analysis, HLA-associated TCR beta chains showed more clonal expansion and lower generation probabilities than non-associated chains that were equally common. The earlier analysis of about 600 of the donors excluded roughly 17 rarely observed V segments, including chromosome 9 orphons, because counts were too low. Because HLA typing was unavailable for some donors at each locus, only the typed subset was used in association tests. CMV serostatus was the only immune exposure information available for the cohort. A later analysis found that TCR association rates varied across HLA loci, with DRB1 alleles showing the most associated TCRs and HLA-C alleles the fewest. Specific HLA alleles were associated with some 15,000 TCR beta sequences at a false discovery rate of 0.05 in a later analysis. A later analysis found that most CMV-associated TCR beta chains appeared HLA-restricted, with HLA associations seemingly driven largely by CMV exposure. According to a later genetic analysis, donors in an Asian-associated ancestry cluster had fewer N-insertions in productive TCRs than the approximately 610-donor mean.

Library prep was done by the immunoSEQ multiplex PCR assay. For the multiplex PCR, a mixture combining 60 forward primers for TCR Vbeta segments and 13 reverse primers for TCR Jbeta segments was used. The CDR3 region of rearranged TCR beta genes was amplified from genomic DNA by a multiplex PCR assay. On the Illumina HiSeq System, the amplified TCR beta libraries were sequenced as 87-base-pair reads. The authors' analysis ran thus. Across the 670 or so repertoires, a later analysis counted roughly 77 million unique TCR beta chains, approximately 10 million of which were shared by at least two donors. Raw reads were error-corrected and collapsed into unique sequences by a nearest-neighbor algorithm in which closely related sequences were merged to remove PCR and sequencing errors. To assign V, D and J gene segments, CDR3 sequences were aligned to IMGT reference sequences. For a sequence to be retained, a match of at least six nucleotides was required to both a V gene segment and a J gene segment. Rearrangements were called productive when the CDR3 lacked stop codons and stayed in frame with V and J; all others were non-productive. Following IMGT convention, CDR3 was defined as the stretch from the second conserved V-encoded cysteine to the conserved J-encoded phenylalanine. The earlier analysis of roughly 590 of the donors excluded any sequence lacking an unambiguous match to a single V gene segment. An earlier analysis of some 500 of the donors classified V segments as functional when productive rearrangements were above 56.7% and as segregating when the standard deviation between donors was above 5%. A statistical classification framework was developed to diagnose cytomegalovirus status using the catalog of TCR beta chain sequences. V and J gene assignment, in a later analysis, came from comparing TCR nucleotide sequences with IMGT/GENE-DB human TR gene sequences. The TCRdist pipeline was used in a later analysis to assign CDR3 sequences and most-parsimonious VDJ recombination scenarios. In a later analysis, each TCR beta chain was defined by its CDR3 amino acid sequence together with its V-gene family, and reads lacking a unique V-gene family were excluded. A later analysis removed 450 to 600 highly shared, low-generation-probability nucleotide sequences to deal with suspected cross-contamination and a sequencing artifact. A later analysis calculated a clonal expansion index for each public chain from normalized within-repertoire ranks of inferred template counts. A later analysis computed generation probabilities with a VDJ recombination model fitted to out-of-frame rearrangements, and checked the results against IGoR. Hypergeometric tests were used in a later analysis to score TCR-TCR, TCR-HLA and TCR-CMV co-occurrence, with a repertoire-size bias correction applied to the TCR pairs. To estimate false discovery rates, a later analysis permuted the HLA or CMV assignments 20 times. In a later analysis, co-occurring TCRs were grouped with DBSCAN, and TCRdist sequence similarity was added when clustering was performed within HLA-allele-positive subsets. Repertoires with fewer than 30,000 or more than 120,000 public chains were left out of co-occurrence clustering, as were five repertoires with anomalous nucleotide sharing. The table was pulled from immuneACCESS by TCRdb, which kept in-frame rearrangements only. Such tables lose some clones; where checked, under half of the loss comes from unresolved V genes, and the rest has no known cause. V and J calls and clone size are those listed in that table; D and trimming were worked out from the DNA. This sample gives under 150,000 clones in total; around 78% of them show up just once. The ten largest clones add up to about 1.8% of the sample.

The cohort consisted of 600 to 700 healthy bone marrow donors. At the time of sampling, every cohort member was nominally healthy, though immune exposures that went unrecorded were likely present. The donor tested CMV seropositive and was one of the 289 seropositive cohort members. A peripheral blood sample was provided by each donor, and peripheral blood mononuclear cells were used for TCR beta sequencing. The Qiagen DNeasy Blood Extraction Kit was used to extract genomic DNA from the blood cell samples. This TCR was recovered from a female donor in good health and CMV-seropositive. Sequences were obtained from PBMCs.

Read as DNA, the sequence is TGTGCCAGTTCCACCAGCAGCGGTAATGAAAAACTGTTTTTT. It is translated as CASSTSSGNEKLFF. The chain is made from TRBV19 and TRBJ1-4; no D gene is confidently identified. The CDR3 spans 14 residues, from the cysteine through the phenylalanine. Only the CDR3 DNA is retained, 42 bases long and in frame from the first base. From a lookup of the germline V gene (reference sequence), CDR1 and CDR2 are LNHDA and SQIVND. V is clipped by 8 bases and J by 4 bases, and the sequence between their germline boundaries is 14 bases long.